This T cell receptor (beta chain) comes out of a study of cytomegalovirus exposure and HLA in healthy donors. Study-level information: Early released data comprised about 90 million unique TCRs from HLA-typed donors. Notes on the study in general: Accurate prediction of most subjects' HLA-A and HLA-B alleles from TCR beta sequences was reported. In vitro confirmation showed three CMV-associated chains to be CMV antigen specific. Later work found that TCR association rates differed between HLA loci; DRB1 had the most and HLA-C the fewest.

The CDR3 is 13 amino acids. CDR1 is SGDLS, CDR2 YYNGEE, per germline. V was cut by 6 bases and J by 5 bases, with 11 bases left in between. The study ran its PCR with 60 Vbeta and 13 Jbeta primers. The method was immunoSEQ multiplex PCR; TCRdb's version includes in-frame clones alone and lacks a portion of them. The sample has some 170,000 clones, roughly 80% seen once. Worth noting for this clone: What it binds is not known.

Sequencing was carried out using PBMCs. The chain recombines TRBV9 with TRBJ2-2, with D maybe TRBD2 (5 bases). This receptor was taken from a man younger than 45 in good health and CMV-seropositive. In DNA form, the CDR3 reads TGTGCCAGCAATATCGGAGGTACCGGGGAGCTGTTTTTT. It specifies CASNIGGTGELFF.